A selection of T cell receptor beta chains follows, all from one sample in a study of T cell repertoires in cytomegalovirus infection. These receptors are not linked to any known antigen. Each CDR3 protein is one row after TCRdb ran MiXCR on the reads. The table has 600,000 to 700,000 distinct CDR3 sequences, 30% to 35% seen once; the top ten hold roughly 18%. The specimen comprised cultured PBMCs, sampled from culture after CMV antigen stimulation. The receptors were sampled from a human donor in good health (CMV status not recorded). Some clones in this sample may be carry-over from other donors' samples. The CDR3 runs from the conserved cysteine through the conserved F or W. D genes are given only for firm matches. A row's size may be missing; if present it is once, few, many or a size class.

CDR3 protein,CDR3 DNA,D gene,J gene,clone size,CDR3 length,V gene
CASSTSSGPSYEQYF,TGTGCCAGCAGCACTTCTAGCGGTCCCTCCTACGAGCAGTACTTC,TRBD2,TRBJ2-7,few,15,TRBV7-9
CSARAPSRRTGTSYEQYF,TGCAGTGCTAGAGCCCCCTCAAGGAGGACAGGGACGTCCTACGAGCAGTACTTC,TRBD1,TRBJ2-7,-,18,TRBV20-1
CASSFASYYGYTF,TGTGCCAGCAGCTTTGCCAGTTACTATGGCTACACCTTC,-,TRBJ1-2,many,13,TRBV7-2
CASKAREIFTQKTSAALHF,TGTGCCAGCAAGGCGCGGGAAATATTCACCCAAAAGACCTCGGCCGCCCTCCACTTT,-,TRBJ1-6,-,19,TRBV6-5
CASSLVGGAKNIQYF,TGTGCCAGCAGCTTAGTAGGCGGTGCCAAAAACATTCAGTACTTC,-,TRBJ2-4,-,15,TRBV7-2
CASSQDTSGGTDTQYF,TGCGCCAGCAGCCAAGATACTAGCGGGGGGACAGATACGCAGTATTTT,TRBD2,TRBJ2-3,-,16,TRBV4-1
CASSPLGTPMNTEAFF,TGTGCCAGCTCACCCCTGGGGACACCCATGAACACTGAAGCTTTCTTT,-,TRBJ1-1,-,16,TRBV18
CASGPDGDYGYTF,TGTGCCAGCGGCCCGGACGGAGACTATGGCTACACCTTC,-,TRBJ1-2,-,13,TRBV2
CSARIDFNEQYF,TGCAGTGCTAGAATAGATTTCAACGAGCAGTACTTC,-,TRBJ2-7,-,12,TRBV20-1
CASSPEIGGSGTDTQYF,TGCGCCAGCAGCCCAGAAATTGGCGGGAGCGGCACAGATACGCAGTATTTT,TRBD2,TRBJ2-3,few,17,TRBV4-1
CASRRGDRSDTIYF,TGTGCCAGCAGACGCGGAGACAGGTCGGACACCATATATTTT,-,TRBJ1-3,-,14,TRBV2
CASSGTGPRDNSPLHF,TGTGCCAGCAGCGGCACTGGACCTAGGGATAATTCACCCCTCCACTTT,-,TRBJ1-6,few,16,TRBV2
CASSPDRGQNSPLHF,TGCGCCAGCAGCCCCGATCGGGGACAGAATTCACCCCTCCACTTT,TRBD1,TRBJ1-6,few,15,TRBV4-1